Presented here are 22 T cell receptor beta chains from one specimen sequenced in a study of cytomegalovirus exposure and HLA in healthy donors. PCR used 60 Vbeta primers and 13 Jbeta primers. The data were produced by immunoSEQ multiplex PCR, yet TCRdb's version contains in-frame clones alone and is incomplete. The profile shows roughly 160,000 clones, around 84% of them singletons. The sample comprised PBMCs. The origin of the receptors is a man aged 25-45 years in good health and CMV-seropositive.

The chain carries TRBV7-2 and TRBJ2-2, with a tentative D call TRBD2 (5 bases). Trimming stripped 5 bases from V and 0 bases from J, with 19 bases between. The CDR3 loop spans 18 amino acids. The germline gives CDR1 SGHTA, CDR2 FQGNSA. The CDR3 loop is CASSHIGGGRPNTGELFF. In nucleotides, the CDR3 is TGTGCCAGCAGCCACATAGGTGGCGGGCGTCCGAACACCGGGGAGCTGTTTTTT.

CDR3 in amino acids: CASSLTSAGGPADTQYF. The CDR3 coding sequence is TGTGCCAGCAGCTTAACATCCGCGGGAGGGCCTGCAGATACGCAGTATTTT. The chain joins TRBV7-3 to TRBJ2-3, with TRBD2 identical over 9 bases. Germline CDR1 reads SGHTA; CDR2 reads FQGTGA. After removal of 0 bases from V and 4 bases from J, the junction contained 8 bases not matched to a gene. This CDR3 region has 17 residues.

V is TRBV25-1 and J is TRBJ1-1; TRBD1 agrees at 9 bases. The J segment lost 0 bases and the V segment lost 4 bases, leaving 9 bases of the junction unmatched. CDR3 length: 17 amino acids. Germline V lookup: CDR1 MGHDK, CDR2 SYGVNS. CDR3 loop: CASSVSGQGDLNTEAFF. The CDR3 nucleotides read TGTGCCAGCAGTGTCTCGGGACAGGGAGACTTGAACACTGAAGCTTTCTTT.

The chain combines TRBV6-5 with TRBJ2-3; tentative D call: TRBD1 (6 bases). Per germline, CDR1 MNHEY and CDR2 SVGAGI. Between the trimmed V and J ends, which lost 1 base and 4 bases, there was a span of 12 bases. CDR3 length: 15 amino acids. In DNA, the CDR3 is TGTGCCAGCAGTTACTACCCCCAGGGGCCAGATACGCAGTATTTT. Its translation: CASSYYPQGPDTQYF.

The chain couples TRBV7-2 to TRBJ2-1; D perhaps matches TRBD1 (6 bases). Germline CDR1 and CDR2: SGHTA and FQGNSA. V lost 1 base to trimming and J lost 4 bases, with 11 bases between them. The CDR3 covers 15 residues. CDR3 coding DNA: TGTGCCAGCAGCTTAGTTGGACAGCCGTACAATGAGCAGTTCTTC. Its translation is CASSLVGQPYNEQFF.

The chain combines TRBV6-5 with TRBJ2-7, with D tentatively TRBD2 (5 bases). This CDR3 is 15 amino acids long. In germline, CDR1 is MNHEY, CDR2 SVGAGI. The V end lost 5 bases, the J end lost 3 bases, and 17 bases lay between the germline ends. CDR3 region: CASSPFGELLYEQYF. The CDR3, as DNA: TGTGCCAGCAGTCCGTTCGGGGAACTCCTCTACGAGCAGTACTTC.

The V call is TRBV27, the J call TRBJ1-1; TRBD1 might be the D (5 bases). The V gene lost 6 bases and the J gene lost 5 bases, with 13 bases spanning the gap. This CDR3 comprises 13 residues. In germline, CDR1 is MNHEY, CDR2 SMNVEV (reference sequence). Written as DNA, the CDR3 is TGTGCCAGCAGCCCACAGGAGAGAACTGAAGCTTTCTTT. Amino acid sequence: CASSPQERTEAFF.

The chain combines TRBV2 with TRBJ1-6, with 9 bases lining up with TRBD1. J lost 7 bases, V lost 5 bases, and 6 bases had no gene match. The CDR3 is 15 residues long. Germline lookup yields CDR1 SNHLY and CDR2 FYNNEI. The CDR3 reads CASSPTGTGNSPLHF. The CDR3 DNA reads TGTGCCAGCAGTCCTACAGGGACAGGGAATTCACCCCTCCACTTT.

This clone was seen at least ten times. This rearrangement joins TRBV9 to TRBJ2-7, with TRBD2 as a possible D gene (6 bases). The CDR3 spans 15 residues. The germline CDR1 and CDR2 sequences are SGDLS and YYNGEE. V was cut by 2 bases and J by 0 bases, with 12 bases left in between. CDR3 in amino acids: CASSVGSGSSYEQYF. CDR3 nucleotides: TGTGCCAGCAGCGTTGGTAGCGGTTCCTCCTACGAGCAGTACTTC.

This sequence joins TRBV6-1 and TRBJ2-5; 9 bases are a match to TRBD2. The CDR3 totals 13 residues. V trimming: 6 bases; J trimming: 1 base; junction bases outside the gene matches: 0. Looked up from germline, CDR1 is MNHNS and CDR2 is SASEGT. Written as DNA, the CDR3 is TGTGCCAGCAGACTAGCGGGCCAAGAGACCCAGTACTTC. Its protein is CASRLAGQETQYF.

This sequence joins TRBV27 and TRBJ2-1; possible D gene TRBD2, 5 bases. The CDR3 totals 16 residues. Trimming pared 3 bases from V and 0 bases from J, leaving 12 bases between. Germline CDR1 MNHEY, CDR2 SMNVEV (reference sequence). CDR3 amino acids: CASSLSSTSSYNEQFF. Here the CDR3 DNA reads TGTGCCAGCAGTTTGTCTTCCACTAGCTCCTACAATGAGCAGTTCTTC.

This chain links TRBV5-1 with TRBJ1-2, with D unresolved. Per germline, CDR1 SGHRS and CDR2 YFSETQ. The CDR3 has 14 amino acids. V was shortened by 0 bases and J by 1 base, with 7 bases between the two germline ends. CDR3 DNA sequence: TGCGCCAGCAGCTTGGGTGGCCTTAACTATGGCTACACCTTC. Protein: CASSLGGLNYGYTF.

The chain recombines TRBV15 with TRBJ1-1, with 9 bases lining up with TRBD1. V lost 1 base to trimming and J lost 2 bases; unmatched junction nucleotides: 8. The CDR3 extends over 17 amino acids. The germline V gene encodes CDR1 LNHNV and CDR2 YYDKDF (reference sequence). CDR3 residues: CATSRAFGTGINTEAFF. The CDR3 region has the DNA TGTGCCACCAGCAGAGCATTTGGGACAGGGATAAACACTGAAGCTTTCTTT.

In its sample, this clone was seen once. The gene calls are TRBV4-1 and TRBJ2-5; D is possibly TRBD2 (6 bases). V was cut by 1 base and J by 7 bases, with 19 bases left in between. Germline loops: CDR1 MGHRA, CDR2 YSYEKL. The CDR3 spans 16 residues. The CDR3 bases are TGCGCCAGCAGCCAAGGGCCGGGGGACGCAGAGTCGACCCAGTACTTC. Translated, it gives CASSQGPGDAESTQYF.

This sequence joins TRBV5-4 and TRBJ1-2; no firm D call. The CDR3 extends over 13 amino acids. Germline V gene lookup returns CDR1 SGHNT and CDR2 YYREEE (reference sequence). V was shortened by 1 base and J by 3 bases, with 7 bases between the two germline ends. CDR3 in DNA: TGTGCCAGCAGCTTGAGCGGAGACTATGGCTACACCTTC. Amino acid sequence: CASSLSGDYGYTF.

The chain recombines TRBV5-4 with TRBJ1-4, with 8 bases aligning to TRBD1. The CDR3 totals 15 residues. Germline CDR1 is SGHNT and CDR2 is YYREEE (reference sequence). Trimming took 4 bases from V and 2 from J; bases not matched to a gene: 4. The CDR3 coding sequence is TGTGCCAGCAGCGGAACAGGGGGTACTAATGAAAAACTGTTTTTT. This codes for CASSGTGGTNEKLFF.

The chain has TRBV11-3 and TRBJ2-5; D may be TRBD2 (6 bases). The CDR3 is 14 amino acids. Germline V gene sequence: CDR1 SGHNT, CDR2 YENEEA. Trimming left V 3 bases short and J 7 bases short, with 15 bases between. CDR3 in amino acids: CASSFTRDSGTQYF. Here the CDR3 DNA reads TGTGCCAGCAGCTTCACCCGGGACTCCGGGACCCAGTACTTC.

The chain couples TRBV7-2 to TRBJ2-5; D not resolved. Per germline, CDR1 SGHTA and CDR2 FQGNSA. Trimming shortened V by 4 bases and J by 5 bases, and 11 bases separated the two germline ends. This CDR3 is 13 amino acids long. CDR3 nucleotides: TGTGCCAGCAGCTACGGGTCCTTGGAGACCCAGTACTTC. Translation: CASSYGSLETQYF.

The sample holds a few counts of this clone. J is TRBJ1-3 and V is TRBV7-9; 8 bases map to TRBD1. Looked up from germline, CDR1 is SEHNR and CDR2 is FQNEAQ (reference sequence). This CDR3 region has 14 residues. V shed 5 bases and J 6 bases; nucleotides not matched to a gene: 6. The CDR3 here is CASSPGQELNTIYF. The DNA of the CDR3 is TGTGCCAGCAGCCCGGGACAGGAGTTAAACACCATATATTTT.

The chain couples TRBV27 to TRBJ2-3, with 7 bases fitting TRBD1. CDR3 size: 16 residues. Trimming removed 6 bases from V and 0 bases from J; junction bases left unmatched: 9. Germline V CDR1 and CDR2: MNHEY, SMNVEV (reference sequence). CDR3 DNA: TGTGCCAGCAGCGACGTCGACAGGGCTAGCACAGATACGCAGTATTTT. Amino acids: CASSDVDRASTDTQYF.

The CDR3 DNA sequence: TGCGCCAGCAGCTTGGTGCCGGACAGGTACACAGATACGCAGTATTTT. Translating gives CASSLVPDRYTDTQYF. This chain joins TRBV5-1 and TRBJ2-3, with TRBD1 matching 7 bases. Per germline, CDR1 SGHRS and CDR2 YFSETQ. The CDR3 has 16 amino acids. Trimming took 0 bases from V and 2 from J; bases not matched to a gene: 6.

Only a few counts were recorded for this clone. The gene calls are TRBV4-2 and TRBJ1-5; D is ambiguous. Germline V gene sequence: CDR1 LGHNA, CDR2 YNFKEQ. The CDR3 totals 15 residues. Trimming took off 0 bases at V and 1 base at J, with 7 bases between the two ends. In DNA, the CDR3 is TGTGCCAGCAGCCAAGATCAGGCCAGCAATCAGCCCCAGCATTTT. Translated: CASSQDQASNQPQHF.